The sequence of this T cell receptor beta chain was determined in a study of cytomegalovirus exposure and HLA in healthy donors. Study-wide context: A subsequent analysis reported that the roughly 130 validation repertoires were produced on the same platform that had also been used for the 666 first-cohort repertoires. The study, taken as a whole, reports: In vitro checks showed that a few CMV-associated chains really do target CMV antigens.

Profiled with immunoSEQ multiplex PCR; TCRdb holds only in-frame clones, not every one. The table shows 250,000 to 300,000 clones, with 80% to 90% occurring only once. Trimming removed 0 bases from V and 1 base from J, with 16 bases in between. The length of the CDR3 is 18 residues. Germline lookup yields CDR1 MGHRA and CDR2 YSYEKL. As regards this clone: What it recognizes is unknown.

From the roughly 120-subject validation cohort, which was separate from the approximately 670-subject first cohort, the donors were drawn. J is TRBJ2-4 and V is TRBV4-1; D may be TRBD1 (6 bases). Source material: PBMCs. This clonotype originated in a young woman in good health and CMV-seronegative. CDR3 nucleotide sequence: TGCGCCAGCAGCCAAGACGGTCAGGGGTCCATCGCCAAAAACATTCAGTACTTC. Encoded protein: CASSQDGQGSIAKNIQYF.